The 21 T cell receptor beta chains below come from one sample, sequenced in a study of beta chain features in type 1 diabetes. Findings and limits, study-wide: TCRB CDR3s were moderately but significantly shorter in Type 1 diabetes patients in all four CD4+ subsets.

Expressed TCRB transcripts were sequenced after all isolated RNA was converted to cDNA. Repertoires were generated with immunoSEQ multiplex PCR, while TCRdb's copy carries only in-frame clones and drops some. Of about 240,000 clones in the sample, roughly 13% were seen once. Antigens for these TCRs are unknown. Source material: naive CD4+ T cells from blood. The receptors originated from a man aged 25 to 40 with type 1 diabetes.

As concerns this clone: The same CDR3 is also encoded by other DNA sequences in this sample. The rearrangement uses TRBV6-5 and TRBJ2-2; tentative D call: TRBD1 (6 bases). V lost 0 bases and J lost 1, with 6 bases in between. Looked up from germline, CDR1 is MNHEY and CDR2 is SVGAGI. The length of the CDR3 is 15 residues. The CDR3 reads CASSYSTGNTGELFF. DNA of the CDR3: TGTGCCAGCAGTTACTCGACAGGGAACACCGGGGAGCTGTTTTTT.

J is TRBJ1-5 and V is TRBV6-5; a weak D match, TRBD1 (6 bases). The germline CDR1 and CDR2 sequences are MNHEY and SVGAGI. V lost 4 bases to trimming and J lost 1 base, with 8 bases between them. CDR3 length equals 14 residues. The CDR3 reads CASSLQGSNQPQHF. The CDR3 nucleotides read TGTGCCAGCAGTTTACAGGGAAGCAATCAGCCCCAGCATTTT.

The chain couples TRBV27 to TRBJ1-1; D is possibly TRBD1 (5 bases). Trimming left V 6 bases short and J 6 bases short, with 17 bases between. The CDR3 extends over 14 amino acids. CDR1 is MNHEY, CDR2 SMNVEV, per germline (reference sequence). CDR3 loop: CASRHKDPRAEAFF. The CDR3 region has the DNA TGTGCCAGCAGACACAAGGACCCCAGGGCTGAAGCTTTCTTT.

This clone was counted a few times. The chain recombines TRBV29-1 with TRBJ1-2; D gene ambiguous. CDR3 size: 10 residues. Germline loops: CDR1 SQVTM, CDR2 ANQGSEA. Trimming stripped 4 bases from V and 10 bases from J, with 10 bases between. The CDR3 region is CSVVEAYYTF. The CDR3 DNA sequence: TGCAGCGTTGTGGAGGCTTACTACACCTTC.

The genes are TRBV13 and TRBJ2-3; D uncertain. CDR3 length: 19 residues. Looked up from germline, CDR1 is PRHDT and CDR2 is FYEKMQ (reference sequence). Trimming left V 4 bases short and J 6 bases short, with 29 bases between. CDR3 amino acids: CASSYLLGSVRGLTDTQYF. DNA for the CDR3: TGTGCCAGCAGCTACCTCTTAGGCTCGGTCCGAGGCCTAACGGATACGCAGTATTTT.

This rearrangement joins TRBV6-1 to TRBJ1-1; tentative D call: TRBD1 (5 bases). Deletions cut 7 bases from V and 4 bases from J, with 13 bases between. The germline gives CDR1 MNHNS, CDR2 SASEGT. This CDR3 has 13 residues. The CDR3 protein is CASTAGIITEAFF. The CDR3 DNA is TGTGCCAGCACGGCAGGGATTATCACTGAAGCTTTCTTT.

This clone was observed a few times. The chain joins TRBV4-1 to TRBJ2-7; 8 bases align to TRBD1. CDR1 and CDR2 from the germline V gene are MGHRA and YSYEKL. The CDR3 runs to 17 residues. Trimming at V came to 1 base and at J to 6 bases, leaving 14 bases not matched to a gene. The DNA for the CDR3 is TGCGCCAGCAGCCAAGCCGTATGGGGGACAGGAATTTCCGAGCAGTACTTC. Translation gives CASSQAVWGTGISEQYF.

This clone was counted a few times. CDR3 coding DNA: TGTGCCAGCAGCTTGGAAGGGAGGGGCACTGAAGCTTTCTTT. This encodes CASSLEGRGTEAFF. V usage is TRBV5-4 and J usage is TRBJ1-1; D is possibly TRBD1 (5 bases). This CDR3 has 14 amino acids. V was clipped by 0 bases and J by 4 bases, with 10 bases between them. CDR1 SGHNT and CDR2 YYREEE come from the germline V gene (reference sequence).

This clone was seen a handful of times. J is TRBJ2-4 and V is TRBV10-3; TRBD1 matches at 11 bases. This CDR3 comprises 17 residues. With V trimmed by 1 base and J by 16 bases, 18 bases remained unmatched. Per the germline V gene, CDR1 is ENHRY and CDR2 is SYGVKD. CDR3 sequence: CAISEFPPGTGGSIPYF. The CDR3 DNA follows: TGTGCCATCAGTGAGTTTCCCCCCGGGACAGGGGGGTCTATCCCCTACTTC.

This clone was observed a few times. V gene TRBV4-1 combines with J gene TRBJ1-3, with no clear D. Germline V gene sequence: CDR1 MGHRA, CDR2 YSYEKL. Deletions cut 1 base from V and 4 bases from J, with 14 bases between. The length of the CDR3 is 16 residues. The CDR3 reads CASSQAGGPGGNTIYF. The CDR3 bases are TGCGCCAGCAGCCAAGCTGGAGGGCCGGGGGGAAACACCATATATTTT.

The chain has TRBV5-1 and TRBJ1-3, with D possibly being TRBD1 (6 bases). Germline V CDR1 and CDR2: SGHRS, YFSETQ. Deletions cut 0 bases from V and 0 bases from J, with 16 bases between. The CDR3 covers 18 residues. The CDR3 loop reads CASSLDAAGVLSGNTIYF. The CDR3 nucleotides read TGCGCCAGCAGCTTGGACGCGGCAGGGGTCCTCTCTGGAAACACCATATATTTT.

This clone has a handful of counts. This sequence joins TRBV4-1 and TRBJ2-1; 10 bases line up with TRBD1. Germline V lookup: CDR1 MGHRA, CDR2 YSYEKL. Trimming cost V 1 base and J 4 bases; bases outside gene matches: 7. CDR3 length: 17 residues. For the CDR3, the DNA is TGCGCCAGCAGCCAAGGCGCCCGGGACAGGGGATACAATGAGCAGTTCTTC. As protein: CASSQGARDRGYNEQFF.

DNA for the CDR3: TGTGCCAGCAGCTTAGCAACTAGCGGGGGACTTGAGCAGTTCTTC. Protein: CASSLATSGGLEQFF. The chain employs TRBV7-2 and TRBJ2-1, with 11 bases lining up with TRBD2. This CDR3 has 15 residues. CDR1 and CDR2 (germline): SGHTA, FQGNSA. V shed 0 bases and J 9 bases; nucleotides not matched to a gene: 4.

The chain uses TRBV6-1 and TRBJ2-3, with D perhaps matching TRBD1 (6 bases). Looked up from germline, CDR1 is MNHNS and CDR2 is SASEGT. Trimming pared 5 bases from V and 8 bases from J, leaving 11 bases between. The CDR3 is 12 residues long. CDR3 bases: TGTGCCAGCAGTAGCAACAGGGTTACGCAGTATTTT. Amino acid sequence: CASSSNRVTQYF.

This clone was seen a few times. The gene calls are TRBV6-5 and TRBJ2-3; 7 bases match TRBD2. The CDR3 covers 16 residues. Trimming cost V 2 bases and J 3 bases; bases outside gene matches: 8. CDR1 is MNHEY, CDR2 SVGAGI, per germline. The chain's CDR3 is CASSYGAGEMTDTQYF. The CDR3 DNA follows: TGTGCCAGCAGTTACGGGGCGGGAGAGATGACAGATACGCAGTATTTT.

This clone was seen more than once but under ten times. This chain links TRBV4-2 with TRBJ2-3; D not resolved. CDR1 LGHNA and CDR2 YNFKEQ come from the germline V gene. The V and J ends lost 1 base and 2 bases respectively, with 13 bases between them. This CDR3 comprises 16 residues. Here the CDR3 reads CASSQGNSLFTDTQYF. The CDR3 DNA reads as TGTGCCAGCAGCCAAGGGAACAGCCTATTCACAGATACGCAGTATTTT.

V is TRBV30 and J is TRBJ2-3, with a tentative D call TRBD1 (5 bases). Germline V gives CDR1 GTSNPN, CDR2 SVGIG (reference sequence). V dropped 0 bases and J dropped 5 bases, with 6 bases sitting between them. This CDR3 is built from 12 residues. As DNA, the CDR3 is TGTGCCTGGAGTGTAGGGGTAGATACGCAGTATTTT. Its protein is CAWSVGVDTQYF.

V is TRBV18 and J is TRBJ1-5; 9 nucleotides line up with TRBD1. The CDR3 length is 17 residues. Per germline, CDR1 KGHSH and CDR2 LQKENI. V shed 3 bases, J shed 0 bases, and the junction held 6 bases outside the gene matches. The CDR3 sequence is CASSPTGQGFSNQPQHF. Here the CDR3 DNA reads TGTGCCAGCTCACCGACCGGACAGGGGTTTAGCAATCAGCCCCAGCATTTT.

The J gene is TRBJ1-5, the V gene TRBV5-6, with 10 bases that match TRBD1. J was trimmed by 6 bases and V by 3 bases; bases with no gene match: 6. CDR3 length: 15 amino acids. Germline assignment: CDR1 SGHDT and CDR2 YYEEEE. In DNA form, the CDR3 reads TGTGCCAGCAGCTACGGACAGGGGGTAAGTCAGCCCCAGCATTTT. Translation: CASSYGQGVSQPQHF.

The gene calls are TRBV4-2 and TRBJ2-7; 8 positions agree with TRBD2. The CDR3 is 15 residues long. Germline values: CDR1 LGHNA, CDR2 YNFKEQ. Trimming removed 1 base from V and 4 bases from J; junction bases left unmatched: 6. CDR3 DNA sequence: TGTGCCAGCAGCCAAGGGCTAGCGGGTTTTTACGAGCAGTACTTC. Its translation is CASSQGLAGFYEQYF.

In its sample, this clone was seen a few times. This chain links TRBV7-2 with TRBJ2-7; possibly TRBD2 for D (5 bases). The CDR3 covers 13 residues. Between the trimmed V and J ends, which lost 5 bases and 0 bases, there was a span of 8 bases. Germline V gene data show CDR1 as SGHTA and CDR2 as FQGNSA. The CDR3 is CASSRTASYEQYF. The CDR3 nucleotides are TGTGCCAGCAGCCGGACTGCCTCCTACGAGCAGTACTTC. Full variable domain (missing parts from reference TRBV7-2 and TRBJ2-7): GAGVSQSPSNKVTEKGKDVELRCDPISGHTALYWYRQSLGQGLEFLIYFQGNSAPDKSGLPSDRFSAERTGGSVSTLTIQRTQQEDSAVYLCASSRTASYEQYFGPGTRLTVT.